These T cell receptor beta chains were read from a single sample in a study of radiotherapy plus CTLA-4 blockade in lung cancer. Profiled with immunoSEQ multiplex PCR; TCRdb holds only in-frame clones, not every one. The sample lists fewer than 45,000 clones; 85% to 90% were seen once. The sequencing used peripheral blood, collected from a patient treated with radiotherapy plus ipilimumab. These receptors all stem from a human donor with non-small cell lung cancer who had stable disease on radiotherapy plus ipilimumab. Each CDR3 is given with its conserved first and last residue. The D gene is left open where the match is weak. Size is stated for part of the rows, as once, few or many counts, or as a class when the clone is expanded.

j_call | d_call | clone_size | v_call | cdr3_aa | cdr3_nt
TRBJ2-1 | TRBD2 | . | TRBV7-8 | CASTLAGVGYNEQFF | TGTGCCAGCACCCTAGCGGGAGTGGGATACAATGAGCAGTTCTTC
TRBJ2-7 | TRBD1 | . | TRBV28 | CASSLTGGSYEQYF | TGTGCCAGCAGTCTGACAGGGGGCAGCTACGAGCAGTACTTC
TRBJ2-5 | TRBD1 | . | TRBV28 | CASRKTGMETQYF | TGTGCCAGCAGAAAGACAGGGATGGAGACCCAGTACTTC
TRBJ2-1 | TRBD2 | . | TRBV7-9 | CASSFSGRAHNEQFF | TGTGCCAGCAGCTTTAGCGGGAGGGCCCACAATGAGCAGTTCTTC
TRBJ1-2 | . | . | TRBV29-1 | CSVAQSGSGYGYTF | TGCAGCGTTGCCCAATCAGGGTCCGGTTATGGCTACACCTTC
TRBJ2-4 | . | . | TRBV7-8 | CASSPSTSGNIQYF | TGTGCCAGCAGCCCCTCAACGAGCGGAAACATTCAGTACTTC
TRBJ1-2 | . | . | TRBV19 | CASSIGLGRNYGYTF | TGTGCCAGTAGTATCGGTTTGGGCAGGAACTATGGCTACACCTTC
TRBJ1-1 | TRBD1 | few | TRBV5-1 | CASSLAQGATEAFF | TGCGCCAGCAGCTTAGCACAGGGGGCCACTGAAGCTTTCTTT
TRBJ1-3 | TRBD1 | . | TRBV9 | CASSIQGQGSGNTIYF | TGTGCCAGCAGCATCCAGGGACAGGGGTCTGGAAACACCATATATTTT
TRBJ1-5 | TRBD1 | . | TRBV30 | CAWSVGGTGNQPQHF | TGTGCCTGGAGTGTAGGTGGGACAGGCAATCAGCCCCAGCATTTT
TRBJ2-7 | TRBD1 | . | TRBV11-1 | CASSSRDSSYEQYF | TGTGCCAGCAGCTCCCGGGACAGCTCCTACGAGCAGTACTTC
TRBJ2-2 | TRBD1 | few | TRBV9 | CASGQGAGTGELFF | TGTGCCAGCGGACAGGGGGCGGGGACCGGGGAGCTGTTTTTT
TRBJ2-7 | . | . | TRBV4-3 | CASSQDYIGVAGYEQYF | TGCGCCAGCAGCCAAGATTATATCGGGGTGGCGGGTTACGAGCAGTACTTC
TRBJ2-7 | . | . | TRBV14 | CASSQEVGPPGNEQYF | TGTGCCAGCAGCCAAGAAGTCGGGCCCCCGGGGAACGAGCAGTACTTC
TRBJ2-7 | . | . | TRBV7-9 | CASSWGVFSEQYF | TGTGCCAGCAGCTGGGGGGTATTCTCCGAGCAGTACTTC
TRBJ2-3 | . | . | TRBV21-1 | CASSSQRREGPDTQYF | TGTGCCAGCAGCTCCCAACGTCGGGAGGGACCAGATACGCAGTATTTT
TRBJ2-5 | . | . | TRBV20-1 | CSASQETQYF | TGCAGTGCCAGTCAGGAGACCCAGTACTTC
TRBJ2-6 | . | once | TRBV11-2 | CASSLYRARGANVLTF | TGTGCCAGCAGCTTGTACAGGGCTCGTGGGGCCAACGTCCTGACTTTC
TRBJ2-1 | TRBD2 | . | TRBV4-3 | CASSRLGGLEDYNEQFF | TGCGCCAGCAGCCGCCTTGGAGGACTAGAAGACTACAATGAGCAGTTCTTC
TRBJ2-3 | TRBD2 | few | TRBV5-4 | CASSELTSGTDTQYF | TGTGCCAGCAGCGAGCTGACTAGCGGCACAGATACGCAGTATTTT
TRBJ2-6 | . | once | TRBV2 | CASGSGQAGANVLTF | TGTGCCAGCGGGTCAGGGCAGGCTGGGGCCAACGTCCTGACTTTC
TRBJ2-7 | TRBD1 | . | TRBV5-1 | CASSPDRSEQYF | TGCGCCAGCAGCCCGGACAGGTCCGAGCAGTACTTC
TRBJ2-7 | TRBD2 | . | TRBV19 | CASSPGLASFYEQYF | TGTGCCAGTAGCCCGGGACTAGCGAGCTTCTACGAGCAGTACTTC
TRBJ2-1 | . | . | TRBV5-1 | CASSWGQGNEQFF | TGCGCCAGCAGCTGGGGGCAGGGAAATGAGCAGTTCTTC
TRBJ2-3 | TRBD2 | . | TRBV27 | CASSPGLAGITDTQYF | TGTGCCAGCAGCCCCGGACTAGCGGGAATAACAGATACGCAGTATTTT
TRBJ1-2 | TRBD1 | few | TRBV7-2 | CASSLGGTGIYGYTF | TGTGCCAGCAGCTTAGGTGGGACAGGGATTTATGGCTACACCTTC
TRBJ2-1 | . | . | TRBV5-6 | CASSLLLLNEQFF | TGTGCCAGCAGCCTGCTCCTACTGAATGAGCAGTTCTTC
TRBJ2-7 | . | . | TRBV4-3 | CASSQDWSLTYEQYF | TGCGCCAGCAGCCAAGATTGGTCCCTCACCTACGAGCAGTACTTC
TRBJ1-2 | . | . | TRBV30 | CAWSPLGGQGKSGGYTF | TGTGCCTGGAGCCCCCTGGGAGGGCAGGGGAAAAGTGGGGGCTACACCTTC
TRBJ1-4 | . | . | TRBV5-1 | CASSLGSSNEKLFF | TGCGCCAGCAGCTTGGGTAGCTCCAATGAAAAACTGTTTTTT
TRBJ2-7 | . | . | TRBV2 | CASTWENYEQYF | TGTGCCAGCACCTGGGAGAACTACGAGCAGTACTTC